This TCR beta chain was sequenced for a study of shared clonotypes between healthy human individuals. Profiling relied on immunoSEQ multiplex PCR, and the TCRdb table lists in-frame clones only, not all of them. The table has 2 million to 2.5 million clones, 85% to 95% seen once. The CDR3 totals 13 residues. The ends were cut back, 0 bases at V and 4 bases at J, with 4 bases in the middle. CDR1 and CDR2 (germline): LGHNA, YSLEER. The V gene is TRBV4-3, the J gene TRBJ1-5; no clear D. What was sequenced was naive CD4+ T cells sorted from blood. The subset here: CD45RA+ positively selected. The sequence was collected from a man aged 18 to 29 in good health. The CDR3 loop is CASSQDENQPQHF. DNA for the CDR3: TGCGCCAGCAGCCAAGATGAAAATCAGCCCCAGCATTTT.